This is a list of T cell receptor beta chains from one sample in a study of cytomegalovirus exposure and HLA in healthy donors. Sequencing was performed with immunoSEQ multiplex PCR; in TCRdb, only in-frame clones are kept and a portion is missing. The sample holds 110,000 or so clones, around 70% seen once. Sequenced sample: PBMCs. Receptors were obtained from a middle-aged woman in good health and CMV-seropositive. Each CDR3 is given with its conserved first and last residue. The D gene is left open where the match is weak. The size entry is marked missing in some rows and otherwise reads once, few, many or a size class.

v_call	clone_size	d_call	j_call	cdr3_nt	cdr3_aa
TRBV7-3	-	-	TRBJ2-1	TGTGCCAGCAGCTTTTCCCTTATCGATGAGCAGTTCTTC	CASSFSLIDEQFF
TRBV6-6	-	-	TRBJ1-1	TGTGCCAGCAGTGCACAGGGAGCGGGGACTGAAGCTTTCTTT	CASSAQGAGTEAFF
TRBV18	once	TRBD1	TRBJ2-6	TGTGCCAGCTCACGGGACAGGGTCCTCTCTGGGGCCAACGTCCTGACTTTC	CASSRDRVLSGANVLTF
TRBV11-2	-	TRBD1	TRBJ1-6	TGTGCCAGCAGCCGCTGGGACAGCCCAAATTCACCCCTCCACTTT	CASSRWDSPNSPLHF
TRBV5-1	-	TRBD1	TRBJ2-7	TGCGCCAGCAGCTTGGCCCATACAGGGGGCTCCGAGCAGTACTTC	CASSLAHTGGSEQYF
TRBV29-1	-	-	TRBJ1-2	TGCAGCGTTTTTGATCGGGACACTAATAACTATGGCTACACCTTC	CSVFDRDTNNYGYTF
TRBV5-6	once	TRBD2	TRBJ2-5	TGTGCCAGCAGCTCCTTCCGGGGCGGGGGGCCCCGCGTATACTTC	CASSSFRGGGPRVYF
TRBV27	-	-	TRBJ1-2	TGTGCCAGCAGTTGGGCAGGGATGTATGGCTACACCTTC	CASSWAGMYGYTF
TRBV7-2	-	TRBD1	TRBJ1-1	TGTGCCAGCAGCTGGGACAGCACCACTGAAGCTTTCTTT	CASSWDSTTEAFF
TRBV29-1	-	TRBD1	TRBJ2-5	TGCAGCGTCCCGGGACAGGGGAATTTAGAGACCCAGTACTTC	CSVPGQGNLETQYF
TRBV18	-	TRBD2	TRBJ2-4	TGTGCCAGCTCCCGCGGACTAGCGGGAGGGCCGGGGGCCAAAAACATTCAGTACTTC	CASSRGLAGGPGAKNIQYF
TRBV11-3	-	TRBD2	TRBJ2-1	TGTGCCAGCAGCCCGGGACTAGCGGACAACAATGAGCAGTTCTTC	CASSPGLADNNEQFF
TRBV5-6	-	-	TRBJ1-2	TGTGCCAGCAGCTTGCCCTTTGACAGGAACTATGGCTACACCTTC	CASSLPFDRNYGYTF
TRBV9	-	TRBD1	TRBJ2-1	TGTGCCAGCAGCGTAGGGGACAGGGGAGATGAGCAGTTCTTC	CASSVGDRGDEQFF
TRBV11-3	-	TRBD2	TRBJ2-7	TGTGCCAGCAGCTTAGATGGGACTACTAACTACGAGCAGTACTTC	CASSLDGTTNYEQYF
TRBV5-5	once	-	TRBJ1-1	TGTGCCAGCAGCTTGGGGCAGAATACAATCATGAACACTGAAGCTTTCTTT	CASSLGQNTIMNTEAFF
TRBV4-1	-	-	TRBJ2-1	TGCGCCAGCAGAGCGACTAGTCAGCTAAATTACAATGAGCAGTTCTTC	CASRATSQLNYNEQFF
TRBV10-3	-	-	TRBJ2-1	TGTGCCATCAGAGGCTCCGTGCGGGATGAGCAGTTCTTC	CAIRGSVRDEQFF
TRBV30	-	TRBD1	TRBJ2-7	TGTGCCTGGAGTGTGGGGACAGGGCACAACGAGCAGTACTTC	CAWSVGTGHNEQYF
TRBV15	-	-	TRBJ1-3	TGTGCCACCAGCAGACCCGGGGGGCTAAACACCATATATTTT	CATSRPGGLNTIYF
TRBV28	-	-	TRBJ1-1	TGTGCCAGCAGTTTACGGGCAGGGATCATGAACACTGAAGCTTTCTTT	CASSLRAGIMNTEAFF
TRBV5-1	few	TRBD1	TRBJ2-7	TGCGCCAGCAGCTTGGCGCGGGTGGGGAGACAGGGGGCTAAGGAGACCTACGAGCAGTACTTC	CASSLARVGRQGAKETYEQYF
TRBV4-1	few	-	TRBJ2-7	TGCGCCAGCAGCCAAGTTGGGGCAGGACCTCTTTTTCTAATCTCCTACGAGCAGTACTTC	CASSQVGAGPLFLISYEQYF
TRBV4-2	-	-	TRBJ2-1	TGTGCCAGCAGCCGAGGCAGTGAGCAGTTCTTC	CASSRGSEQFF
TRBV4-2	few	TRBD2	TRBJ2-5	TGTGCCAGCAGCCAAGAAGCGGGGGGAGGGGAGACCCAGTACTTC	CASSQEAGGGETQYF
TRBV19	-	TRBD2	TRBJ2-1	TGTGCCAGTAGGATCAGCGGGAGCAATGAGCAGTTCTTC	CASRISGSNEQFF
TRBV4-3	few	-	TRBJ1-2	TGCGCCAGCAGCCAAGTCGTGGGGACTAATTATGGCTACACCTTC	CASSQVVGTNYGYTF
TRBV4-2	-	TRBD1	TRBJ1-4	TGTGCCAGCAGCCAAGACGGACAGGGTATTAATGAAAAACTGTTTTTT	CASSQDGQGINEKLFF
TRBV2	-	-	TRBJ2-5	TGTGCCAGCAGCAGGGGTTTGGAGACCCAGTACTTC	CASSRGLETQYF
TRBV2	few	-	TRBJ2-7	TGTGCCAGCAGTGACCGAGCAGGGTTCTACGAGCAGTACTTC	CASSDRAGFYEQYF
TRBV19	-	-	TRBJ1-2	TGTGCCAGTAGTATAGTTCGGACAAGCAACTATGGCTACACCTTC	CASSIVRTSNYGYTF
TRBV18	-	-	TRBJ2-5	TGTGCCAGCTCACCTCTAGCCCAAGAGACCCAGTACTTC	CASSPLAQETQYF
TRBV5-4	-	TRBD2	TRBJ2-7	TGTGCCAGCAGCCCAAGCGGGACTCGATCCTACGAGCAGTACTTC	CASSPSGTRSYEQYF
TRBV7-2	-	TRBD2	TRBJ2-7	TGTGCCAGCAGCTTAGTTAGCGGGACGGCCTACGAGCAGTACTTC	CASSLVSGTAYEQYF
TRBV9	-	TRBD1	TRBJ1-1	TGTGCCAGCAGCCCCGGGACAGGGGCTGAAGCTTTCTTT	CASSPGTGAEAFF
TRBV18	-	-	TRBJ1-1	TGTGCCAGCTCAGCCGGGACATTGAACACTGAAGCTTTCTTT	CASSAGTLNTEAFF
TRBV6-6	few	TRBD1	TRBJ1-1	TGTGCCAGCAGGTCCAGGGGGAGCACTGAAGCTTTCTTT	CASRSRGSTEAFF
TRBV5-8	-	-	TRBJ1-1	TGCGCCAGCCCCAGGGGAACTGAAGCTTTCTTT	CASPRGTEAFF
TRBV5-1	-	TRBD2	TRBJ2-3	TGCGCCAGCAGCCCGGGGTATTTAGCGGGGCCAGATACGCAGTATTTT	CASSPGYLAGPDTQYF
TRBV6-1	-	TRBD2	TRBJ2-5	TGTGCCAGCAGGTGGACTAGCCTTGGGCAGTACTTC	CASRWTSLGQYF
TRBV6-5	-	TRBD1	TRBJ1-2	TGTGCCAGCAGTTACTCGAAGCAGGGGGCGTATGGCTACACCTTC	CASSYSKQGAYGYTF
TRBV7-2	-	TRBD2	TRBJ2-7	TGTGCCAGCAGCTTTGGTAGGACTAGCGCTGGAGAGCAGTACTTC	CASSFGRTSAGEQYF
TRBV6-5	-	-	TRBJ2-5	TGTGCCAGCAGATTAGCGGCCTCAGAGACCCAGTACTTC	CASRLAASETQYF
TRBV11-2	-	TRBD2	TRBJ2-1	TGTGCCAGCAGGAGACCGGGGGGTTACAATGAGCAGTTCTTC	CASRRPGGYNEQFF
TRBV10-3	few	-	TRBJ1-1	TGTGCCATCAGTGAGTCGAAGGCTACAGACAGGAACACTGAAGCTTTCTTT	CAISESKATDRNTEAFF
TRBV11-3	-	-	TRBJ1-1	TGTGCCAGCAGCCCGTCAGGGCTAGGGAACACTGAAGCTTTCTTT	CASSPSGLGNTEAFF
TRBV9	-	TRBD2	TRBJ2-1	TGTGCCAGCAGCGTAGCGGGAGGAAACTACAATGAGCAGTTCTTC	CASSVAGGNYNEQFF
TRBV5-1	-	TRBD1	TRBJ1-2	TGCGCCAGCACTAAGGGACAGGGGGCGAACTATGGCTACACCTTC	CASTKGQGANYGYTF
TRBV18	-	-	TRBJ1-3	TGTGCCAGCTCACCTCAATCCGGGACACCGGGAAACACCATATATTTT	CASSPQSGTPGNTIYF
TRBV7-9	few	-	TRBJ1-1	TGTGCCAGCAGCTTGGTAGACGCGGGGACTTTCTTT	CASSLVDAGTFF
TRBV9	few	-	TRBJ2-1	TGTGCCAGCAGCGTAGACCAGGTCTCCTACAATGAGCAGTTCTTC	CASSVDQVSYNEQFF
TRBV9	-	-	TRBJ1-3	TGTGCCAGCAGCCCCGTTATTTCCTCTGGAAACACCATATATTTT	CASSPVISSGNTIYF
TRBV19	few	-	TRBJ1-2	TGTGCCAGTAGTCCAAATAGCTATGGCTACACCTTC	CASSPNSYGYTF
TRBV7-3	-	-	TRBJ1-1	TGTGCCAGCAGCTTACAGGGAAACACTGAAGCTTTCTTT	CASSLQGNTEAFF
TRBV10-3	once	-	TRBJ2-1	TGTGCCATCAGAACTAGTGTCGATGAGCAGTTCTTC	CAIRTSVDEQFF
TRBV5-1	-	-	TRBJ1-2	TGCGCCAGCAGCTACGGCCAGGGAGGAGACTATGGCTACACCTTC	CASSYGQGGDYGYTF
TRBV11-2	-	TRBD2	TRBJ2-5	TGTGCCAGCACGACTAGCGGGGGGGCCGGGGAGACCCAGTACTTC	CASTTSGGAGETQYF
TRBV7-3	-	TRBD2	TRBJ2-1	TGTGCCAGCAGCCCTCCGGGGACTAGCGGGGGGGCTGAGCAGTTCTTC	CASSPPGTSGGAEQFF
TRBV11-2	-	-	TRBJ2-2	TGTGCCAGCAGCTTAGTTGGCGGGGCGGTGAACACCGGGGAGCTGTTTTTT	CASSLVGGAVNTGELFF
TRBV7-7	-	TRBD2	TRBJ2-3	TGTGCTAGCAGCTTAGAGGCTGTGGCGGGAGGGCCGACAGATACGCAGTATTTT	CASSLEAVAGGPTDTQYF